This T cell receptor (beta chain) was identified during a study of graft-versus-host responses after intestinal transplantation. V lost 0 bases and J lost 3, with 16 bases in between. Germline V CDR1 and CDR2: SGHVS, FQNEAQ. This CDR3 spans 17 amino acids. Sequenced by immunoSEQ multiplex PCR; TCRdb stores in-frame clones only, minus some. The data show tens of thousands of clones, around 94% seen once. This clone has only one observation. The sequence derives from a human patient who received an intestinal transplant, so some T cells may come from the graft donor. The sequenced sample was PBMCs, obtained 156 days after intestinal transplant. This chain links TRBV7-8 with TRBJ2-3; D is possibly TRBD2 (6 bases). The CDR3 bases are TGTGCCAGCAGCTTAGCTTTGGGACTCCCACCAACAGATACGCAGTATTTT. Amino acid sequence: CASSLALGLPPTDTQYF.